Ten or more counts support the clone carrying this T cell receptor beta chain. Antigen specificity is unknown. This sample stems from a study of naive and memory T cell subsets. Regarding the study as a whole: Possibly reflecting memory cells re-expressing CD45RA, a few larger clonotypes occurred in naive repertoires, especially CD8. Diversity fell and Gini index rose from naive through CM, EM, EMRA.

Both TRBC1 and TRBC2 were covered by a beta constant-region primer of two equimolar oligonucleotides. Four rounds of PCR amplified the ligated cDNA using nested alpha and beta constant-region primers plus SP2. Ligation attached a single-stranded oligonucleotide with a 12-nucleotide UMI and the SP2 primer to the cDNA 3' end. TCRdb passed the UMI-ligation and nested PCR reads through MiXCR, listing each CDR3 protein once. The sample contains tens of thousands of distinct CDR3 sequences, approximately 10% of which appear only once. The CDR3 loop spans 14 amino acids. With 7 bases removed from V and 2 bases from J, the gap between germline ends came to 14 bases.

This sequence was found in a human donor in good health. The chain couples TRBV12-3 or TRBV12-4 to TRBJ1-2; D gene uncertain. The specimen sequenced was naive CD4+ T cells from blood. The CDR3, as DNA: TGTGCCAGCACCCCCAAGGGTAGGAACTATGGCTACACCTTC. Its protein is CASTPKGRNYGYTF.